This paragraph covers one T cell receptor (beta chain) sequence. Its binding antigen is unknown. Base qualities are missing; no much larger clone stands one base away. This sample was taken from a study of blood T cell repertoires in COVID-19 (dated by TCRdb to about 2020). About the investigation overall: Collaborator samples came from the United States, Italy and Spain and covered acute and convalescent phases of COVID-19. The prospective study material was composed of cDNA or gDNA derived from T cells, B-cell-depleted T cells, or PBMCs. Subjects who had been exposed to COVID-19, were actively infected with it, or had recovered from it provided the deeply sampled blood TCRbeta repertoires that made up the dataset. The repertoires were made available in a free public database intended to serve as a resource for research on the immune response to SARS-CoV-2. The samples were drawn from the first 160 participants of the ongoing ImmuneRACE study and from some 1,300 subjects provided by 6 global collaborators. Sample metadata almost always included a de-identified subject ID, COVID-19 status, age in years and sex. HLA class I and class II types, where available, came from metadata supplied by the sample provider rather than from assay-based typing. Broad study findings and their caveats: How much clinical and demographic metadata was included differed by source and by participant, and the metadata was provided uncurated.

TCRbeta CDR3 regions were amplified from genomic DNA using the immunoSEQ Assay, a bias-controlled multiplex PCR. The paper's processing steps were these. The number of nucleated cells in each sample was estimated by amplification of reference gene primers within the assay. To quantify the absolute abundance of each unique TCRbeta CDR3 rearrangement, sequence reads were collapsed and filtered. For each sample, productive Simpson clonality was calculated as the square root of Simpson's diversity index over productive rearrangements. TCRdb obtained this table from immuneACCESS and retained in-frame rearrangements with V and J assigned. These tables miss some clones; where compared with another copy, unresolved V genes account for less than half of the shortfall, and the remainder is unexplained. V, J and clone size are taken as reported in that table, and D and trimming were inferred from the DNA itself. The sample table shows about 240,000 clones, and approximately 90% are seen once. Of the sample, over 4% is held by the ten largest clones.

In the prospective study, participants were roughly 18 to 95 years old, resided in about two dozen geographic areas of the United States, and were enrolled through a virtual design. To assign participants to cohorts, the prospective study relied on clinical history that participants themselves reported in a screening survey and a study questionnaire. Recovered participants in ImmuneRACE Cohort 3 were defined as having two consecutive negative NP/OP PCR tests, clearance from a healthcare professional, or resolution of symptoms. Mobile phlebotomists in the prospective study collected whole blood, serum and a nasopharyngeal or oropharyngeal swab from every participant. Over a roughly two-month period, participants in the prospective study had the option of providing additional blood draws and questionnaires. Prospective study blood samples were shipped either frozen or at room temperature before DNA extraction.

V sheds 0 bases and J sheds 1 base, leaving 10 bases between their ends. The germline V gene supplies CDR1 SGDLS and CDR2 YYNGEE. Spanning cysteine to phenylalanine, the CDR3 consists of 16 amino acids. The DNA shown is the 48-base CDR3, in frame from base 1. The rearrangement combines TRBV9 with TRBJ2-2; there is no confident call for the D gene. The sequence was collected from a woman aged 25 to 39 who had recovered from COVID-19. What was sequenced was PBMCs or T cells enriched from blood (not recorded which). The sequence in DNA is TGTGCCAGCAGCGTAGCTGTGACAAAGAACACCGGGGAGCTGTTTTTT. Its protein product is CASSVAVTKNTGELFF.